Each of the 30 T cell receptor beta chains below was sequenced from the same sample in a study of shared clonotypes between healthy human individuals. Measured with immunoSEQ multiplex PCR; TCRdb has only the in-frame clones, and not every one. The sample has 950,000 to 1,200,000 clones, roughly 77% seen once. The source material was memory CD4+ T cells from PBMCs. Subset given: CD45RA-negative fraction. The receptors shown here come from a man between 18 and 29 years old in good health. Some clones in this sample may be carry-over from other donors' samples.

This clone was detected once. The V and J genes are TRBV28 and TRBJ2-7, with 9 positions matching TRBD1. The germline gives CDR1 MDHEN, CDR2 SYDVKM. The V segment lost 7 bases and the J segment 5 bases; nucleotides outside the gene matches: 15. The CDR3 sequence is 16 residues long. CDR3 nucleotide sequence: TGTGCCAGCACCAACTTAGGGGACAGGGACGCCCACGAGCAGTACTTC. Protein product: CASTNLGDRDAHEQYF.

The chain links TRBV5-1 to TRBJ1-1, with D unresolved. Deletions cut 0 bases from V and 0 bases from J, with 12 bases between. This CDR3 is built from 16 residues. Germline V CDR1 and CDR2: SGHRS, YFSETQ. The CDR3 nucleotides read TGCGCCAGCAGCTTGGGGGTGGCGGCAATGAACACTGAAGCTTTCTTT. Protein: CASSLGVAAMNTEAFF. Full variable domain (rest looked up from reference TRBV5-1 and TRBJ1-1): KAGVTQTPRYLIKTRGQQVTLSCSPISGHRSVSWYQQTPGQGLQFLFEYFSETQRNKGNFPGRFSGRQFSNSRSEMNVSTLELGDSALYLCASSLGVAAMNTEAFFGQGTRLTVV.

About this clone itself: The sample has other DNA sequences that encode this CDR3 too. The chain links TRBV7-2 to TRBJ2-5; D not resolved. The germline V and J ends were trimmed by 6 bases and 4 bases, with 12 bases remaining between them. The germline gives CDR1 SGHTA, CDR2 FQGNSA. This CDR3 has 13 amino acids. CDR3 amino acids: CASSRGSGETQYF. In nucleotides, the CDR3 is TGTGCCAGCAGTCGCGGCAGTGGAGAGACCCAGTACTTC.

Regarding this clone: A much more abundant neighbour one base away suggests this may be a read error. The rearrangement joins TRBV20-1 to TRBJ1-2; no clear D. The CDR3 length is 8 residues. Trimming took 4 bases from V and 7 from J, leaving 1 base between them. Germline V CDR1 and CDR2: DFQATT, SNEGSKA (reference sequence). CDR3 bases: TGCAGTGCTATTGGCTACACCTTC. It specifies CSAIGYTF.

The V gene is TRBV7-2, the J gene TRBJ2-2; D possibly corresponds to TRBD2 (7 bases). The germline V gene encodes CDR1 SGHTA and CDR2 FQGNSA. V dropped 1 base and J dropped 5 bases, with 14 bases sitting between them. This CDR3 contains 16 residues. CDR3 loop: CASSLETGRGTGELFF. In DNA, the CDR3 is TGTGCCAGCAGCTTAGAAACAGGGAGGGGGACCGGGGAGCTGTTTTTT.

J is TRBJ1-2 and V is TRBV7-8; TRBD1 agrees at 7 bases. The CDR3 is made up of 13 amino acids. After removal of 7 bases from V and 4 bases from J, the junction contained 6 bases not matched to a gene. CDR1 SGHVS and CDR2 FQNEAQ come from the germline V gene. For the CDR3, the DNA is TGTGCCAGCACCCCGGGACAGTCCTATGGCTACACCTTC. Translating it yields CASTPGQSYGYTF.

This clone has just one count. V and J are TRBV5-6 and TRBJ2-3; TRBD2 aligns across 7 bases. V trimming: 1 base; J trimming: 2 bases; junction bases outside the gene matches: 4. The CDR3 contains 15 residues. Germline V gene sequence: CDR1 SGHDT, CDR2 YYEEEE. The CDR3 bases are TGTGCCAGCAGCTTGCTGGCGGGAGACACAGATACGCAGTATTTT. It codes for CASSLLAGDTDTQYF.

As for this clone: The same CDR3 also results from other DNA sequences found in this sample. This sequence joins TRBV2 and TRBJ2-5; D remains ambiguous. V was clipped by 6 bases and J by 5 bases, with 4 bases between them. Germline CDR1 reads SNHLY; CDR2 reads FYNNEI. The CDR3 contains 10 residues. The CDR3 region is CASREETQYF. The CDR3 DNA reads as TGTGCCAGCAGGGAGGAGACCCAGTACTTC.

V is TRBV29-1 and J is TRBJ2-5; 8 nucleotides align to TRBD1. V was pared by 6 bases and J by 2 bases, with 11 bases of the junction left unmatched. Germline V gene sequence: CDR1 SQVTM, CDR2 ANQGSEA. The CDR3 is 15 amino acids. Here the CDR3 DNA reads TGCAGCGTCGCTAGAGGGACAGGCCCGCAAGAGACCCAGTACTTC. Protein: CSVARGTGPQETQYF.

This clone was picked up one time. V is TRBV18 and J is TRBJ2-5; D unresolved. The DNA end is a closer match to TRBJ2-7, so the J assignment may be wrong. The CDR3 has 14 amino acids. Germline-derived CDR1 and CDR2 are KGHSH and LQKENI. CDR3 residues: CASSPMPLPYEQYF. CDR3 coding DNA: TGTGCCAGCTCACCTATGCCGTTACCCTACGAGCAGTACTTC.

The rearrangement joins TRBV7-2 to TRBJ2-7; 8 nucleotides match TRBD2. V dropped 4 bases and J dropped 2; count of bases not matched to a gene: 7. This CDR3 is built from 15 residues. The germline CDR1 and CDR2 sequences are SGHTA and FQGNSA. The CDR3 is CASSSSGTSPYEQYF. DNA of the CDR3: TGTGCCAGCAGCTCTTCCGGGACTAGTCCCTACGAGCAGTACTTC.

In DNA, the CDR3 is TGCGCCAGCAGCCAAGCGGCTAGCGGGAGGGCCCAGTTCTTC. Its translation is CASSQAASGRAQFF. The chain uses TRBV4-3 and TRBJ2-1, with TRBD2 identical over 12 bases. Germline assignment: CDR1 LGHNA and CDR2 YSLEER. This CDR3 region has 14 residues. V was pared by 1 base and J by 13 bases, with 5 bases of the junction left unmatched.

J is TRBJ2-7 and V is TRBV9; 10 nucleotides match TRBD1. Germline V gives CDR1 SGDLS, CDR2 YYNGEE. This CDR3 spans 16 amino acids. The trim removed 0 bases at V and 2 bases at J, leaving 5 bases unmatched. In DNA, the CDR3 is TGTGCCAGCAGCGTAGCCGGGACAGGGGATCCCTACGAGCAGTACTTC. Translating it yields CASSVAGTGDPYEQYF. Looking up the rest from reference TRBV9 and TRBJ2-7 gives the full variable domain: DSGVTQTPKHLITATGQRVTLRCSPRSGDLSVYWYQQSLDQGLQFLIQYYNGEERAKGNILERFSAQQFPDLHSELNLSSLELGDSALYFCASSVAGTGDPYEQYFGPGTRLTVT.

A word on this clone: The same CDR3 arises from other DNA sequences in this sample as well. V gene TRBV27 combines with J gene TRBJ2-3, with D perhaps assigned TRBD1 or TRBD2 (5 bases each). Germline CDR1 is MNHEY and CDR2 is SMNVEV (reference sequence). V was shortened by 5 bases and J by 2 bases, with 11 bases between the two germline ends. The CDR3 extends over 14 amino acids. CDR3 amino acids: CASSRGRFTDTQYF. CDR3 DNA sequence: TGTGCCAGCAGTCGGGGACGGTTCACAGATACGCAGTATTTT.

The chain couples TRBV7-9 to TRBJ2-1; 14 nucleotides agree with TRBD2. The germline CDR1 and CDR2 sequences are SEHNR and FQNEAQ (reference sequence). This CDR3 region has 16 residues. V lost 7 bases to trimming and J lost 7 bases; unmatched junction nucleotides: 9. This CDR3 is CASTPDGTSGRNEQFF. For the CDR3, the DNA is TGTGCCAGCACCCCGGACGGGACTAGCGGGAGAAATGAGCAGTTCTTC.

The chain carries TRBV9 and TRBJ2-5, with 8 bases that match TRBD2. This CDR3 comprises 15 residues. J lost 5 bases, V lost 4 bases, and 10 bases had no gene match. CDR1 is SGDLS and CDR2 is YYNGEE in the germline V gene. In nucleotides, the CDR3 is TGTGCCAGCAGCTTATTTGGGGGACTAGAGGAGACCCAGTACTTC. It yields the protein CASSLFGGLEETQYF.

V and J are TRBV29-1 and TRBJ2-3; 9 nucleotides line up with TRBD1. Germline CDR1 and CDR2: SQVTM and ANQGSEA. The CDR3 is 14 amino acids. The CDR3 coding sequence is TGCAGTGTAAGGACGGGACAGGGTACAGATACGCAGTATTTT. This encodes CSVRTGQGTDTQYF.

As DNA, the CDR3 is TGTGCCAGCAGACTTCACAGGGGGAACACTGAAGCTTTCTTT. Its translation is CASRLHRGNTEAFF. The rearrangement links TRBV6-1 to TRBJ1-1; 7 positions match TRBD1. The junction had 5 bases not matched to a gene; V was cut back by 6 bases and J by 1 base. Looked up from germline, CDR1 is MNHNS and CDR2 is SASEGT. The CDR3 has 14 residues.

Only a few counts were recorded for this clone. V and J are TRBV4-2 and TRBJ2-2; 9 bases map to TRBD2. The CDR3 spans 15 residues. Germline values: CDR1 LGHNA, CDR2 YNFKEQ. Trimming cost V 0 bases and J 9 bases; bases outside gene matches: 5. CDR3 residues: CASSQDSASGRELFF. For the CDR3, the DNA is TGTGCCAGCAGCCAAGATTCGGCTAGCGGGAGGGAGCTGTTTTTT.

This clone was picked up many times. The chain uses TRBV5-1 and TRBJ2-5; D is undetermined. V shed 4 bases and J shed 4 bases, with 17 bases lying between them. This CDR3 spans 15 amino acids. In germline, CDR1 is SGHRS, CDR2 YFSETQ. The CDR3 sequence: CASSRRGNLGETQYF. In DNA form, the CDR3 reads TGCGCCAGCAGCCGTCGTGGCAATTTGGGAGAGACCCAGTACTTC.

The chain combines TRBV5-6 with TRBJ2-6; D is undetermined. This CDR3 region has 15 residues. The V gene lost 1 base and the J gene lost 1 base, with 6 bases spanning the gap. The germline V gene encodes CDR1 SGHDT and CDR2 YYEEEE. As DNA, the CDR3 is TGTGCCAGCAGCTTGTTTGATTCTGGGGCCAACGTCCTGACTTTC. This gives the protein CASSLFDSGANVLTF.

The chain combines TRBV4-2 with TRBJ2-2; TRBD2 aligns across 10 bases. Germline V gene sequence: CDR1 LGHNA, CDR2 YNFKEQ. The CDR3 is 19 amino acids. V shed 4 bases and J 6 bases; nucleotides not matched to a gene: 17. CDR3 in amino acids: CASSPLPVTGTSAPGELFF. CDR3 bases: TGTGCCAGCAGCCCCCTCCCGGTTACCGGGACTAGCGCTCCCGGGGAGCTGTTTTTT.

A note on this clone: The sample carries other DNA sequences with the same CDR3. The chain carries TRBV7-9 and TRBJ2-3; 9 nucleotides line up with TRBD1. The CDR3 has 13 amino acids. CDR1 is SEHNR, CDR2 FQNEAQ, per germline (reference sequence). Germline trimming cut 8 bases from V and 4 bases from J; bases unmatched to any gene: 4. CDR3 DNA sequence: TGTGCCAGCCGGGGACAGGGCCCAGATACGCAGTATTTT. Protein sequence: CASRGQGPDTQYF.

This clone is a singleton in its sample. The V call is TRBV2, the J call TRBJ2-6; D unclear. CDR1 SNHLY and CDR2 FYNNEI come from the germline V gene. Trimming removed 7 bases from V and 0 bases from J, with 16 bases in between. This CDR3 spans 17 amino acids. CDR3 sequence: CASNAALSSSGANVLTF. The CDR3 DNA reads TGTGCCAGCAATGCGGCACTCTCGAGCTCTGGGGCCAACGTCCTGACTTTC.

J is TRBJ2-2 and V is TRBV11-3; 7 bases are shared with TRBD2. After removal of 4 bases from V and 0 bases from J, the junction contained 5 bases not matched to a gene. The CDR3 is 16 residues long. Germline values: CDR1 SGHNT, CDR2 YENEEA. This chain's CDR3 is CASSYRTRSNTGELFF. CDR3 coding DNA: TGTGCCAGCAGCTATCGGACTAGATCGAACACCGGGGAGCTGTTTTTT.

The CDR3 reads CASSQGQSPGQPQHF. The CDR3 DNA reads as TGCGCCAGCAGCCAGGGACAGAGTCCAGGTCAGCCCCAGCATTTT. V usage is TRBV5-1 and J usage is TRBJ1-5; 7 positions agree with TRBD1. The junction had 10 bases not matched to a gene; V was cut back by 4 bases and J by 6 bases. The germline V gene has CDR1 SGHRS and CDR2 YFSETQ. CDR3 length: 15 amino acids.

A note on this clone: It may be a read error: a sequence one base away is much more abundant. This chain connects TRBV25-1 to TRBJ1-1; a possible D gene is TRBD1 (6 bases). CDR1 and CDR2 from the germline V gene are MGHDK and SYGVNS. This CDR3 has 15 residues. The V gene lost 9 bases and the J gene lost 1 base, with 18 bases spanning the gap. The CDR3 region has the DNA TGTGCCAGTATCCCTGGGGGCGCGGGGAACACTGAAGCTTTCTTT. Protein sequence: CASIPGGAGNTEAFF.

The V call is TRBV19, the J call TRBJ2-3, with D perhaps given as TRBD1 or TRBD2 (5 bases each). Trimming removed 5 bases from V and 0 bases from J, with 9 bases in between. Germline CDR1 is LNHDA and CDR2 is SQIVND (reference sequence). This CDR3 region has 14 residues. CDR3 DNA: TGTGCCAGTAGTTGGGGGACGAGCACAGATACGCAGTATTTT. Translation gives CASSWGTSTDTQYF.

The chain employs TRBV7-2 and TRBJ1-5; D is undetermined. Germline CDR1 SGHTA, CDR2 FQGNSA. The V end lost 3 bases, the J end lost 1 base, and 13 bases lay between the germline ends. The CDR3 consists of 16 residues. The CDR3 DNA reads TGTGCCAGCAGCTTGGATTCCGACACAAGCAATCAGCCCCAGCATTTT. Protein product: CASSLDSDTSNQPQHF. The entire variable domain, with the rest obtained from reference TRBV7-2 and TRBJ1-5, is as follows: GAGVSQSPSNKVTEKGKDVELRCDPISGHTALYWYRQSLGQGLEFLIYFQGNSAPDKSGLPSDRFSAERTGGSVSTLTIQRTQQEDSAVYLCASSLDSDTSNQPQHFGDGTRLSIL.

The V call is TRBV5-1, the J call TRBJ2-2, with D tentatively TRBD2 (6 bases). This CDR3 has 14 amino acids. Germline CDR1 SGHRS, CDR2 YFSETQ. V was shortened by 6 bases and J by 3 bases, with 12 bases between the two germline ends. This chain's CDR3 is CASKWRGYTGELFF. CDR3 nucleotides: TGCGCCAGCAAGTGGAGGGGCTACACCGGGGAGCTGTTTTTT.